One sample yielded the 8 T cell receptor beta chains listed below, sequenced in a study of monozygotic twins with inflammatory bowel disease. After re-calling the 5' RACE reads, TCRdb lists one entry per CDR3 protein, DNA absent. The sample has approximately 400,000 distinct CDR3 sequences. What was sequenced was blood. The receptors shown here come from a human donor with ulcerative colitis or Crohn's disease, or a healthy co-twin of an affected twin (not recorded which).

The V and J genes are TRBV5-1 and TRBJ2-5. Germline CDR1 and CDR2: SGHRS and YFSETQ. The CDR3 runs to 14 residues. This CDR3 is CASSLEGIGETQYF.

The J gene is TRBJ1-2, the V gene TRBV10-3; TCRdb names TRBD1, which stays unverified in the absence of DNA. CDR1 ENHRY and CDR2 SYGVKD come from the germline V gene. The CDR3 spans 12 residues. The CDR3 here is CAISGDREGYTF.

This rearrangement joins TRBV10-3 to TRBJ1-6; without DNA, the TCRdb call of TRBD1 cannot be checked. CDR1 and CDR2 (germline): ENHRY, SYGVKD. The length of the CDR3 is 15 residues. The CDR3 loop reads CAISPWGQENSPLHF.

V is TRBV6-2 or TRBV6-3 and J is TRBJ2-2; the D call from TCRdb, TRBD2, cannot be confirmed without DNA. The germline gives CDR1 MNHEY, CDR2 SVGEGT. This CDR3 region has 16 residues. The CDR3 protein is CASRLGLAGPTGELFF.

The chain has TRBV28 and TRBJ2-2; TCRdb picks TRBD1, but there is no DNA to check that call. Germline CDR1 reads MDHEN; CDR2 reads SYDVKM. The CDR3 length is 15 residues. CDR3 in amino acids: CASSGRDKVTGELFF. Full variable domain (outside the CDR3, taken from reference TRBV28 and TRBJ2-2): DVKVTQSSRYLVKRTGEKVFLECVQDMDHENMFWYRQDPGLGLRLIYFSYDVKMKEKGDIPEGYSVSREKKERFSLILESASTNQTSMYLCASSGRDKVTGELFFGEGSRLTVL.

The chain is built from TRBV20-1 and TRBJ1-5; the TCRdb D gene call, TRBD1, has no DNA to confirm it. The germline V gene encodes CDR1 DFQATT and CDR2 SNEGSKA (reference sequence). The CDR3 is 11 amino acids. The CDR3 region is CSAREGEPQHF.

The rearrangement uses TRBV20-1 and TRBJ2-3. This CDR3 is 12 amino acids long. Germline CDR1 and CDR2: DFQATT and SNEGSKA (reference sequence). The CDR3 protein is CSARLVADTQYF.

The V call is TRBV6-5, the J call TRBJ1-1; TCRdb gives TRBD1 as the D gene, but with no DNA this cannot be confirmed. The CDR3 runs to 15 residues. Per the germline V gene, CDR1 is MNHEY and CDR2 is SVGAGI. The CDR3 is CASSYFQGGNTEAFF.